This entry lists 26 T cell receptor beta chains sequenced from one sample in a study of beta chain features in type 1 diabetes. The antigens of these receptors remain unknown. The investigators reverse transcribed all of the isolated RNA, so they sequenced expressed TCRB transcripts. TCRdb's table, derived via immunoSEQ multiplex PCR, lists solely in-frame clones and lacks some. The data show hundreds of thousands of clones, more than 13% seen once. Findings of the study overall: Type 1 diabetes patients showed a moderate but significant shortening of TCRB CDR3s in all four CD4+ subsets.

The source material was naive CD4+ T cells from blood. These receptors were collected from a man aged 18 to 30 with type 1 diabetes.

The chain couples TRBV5-1 to TRBJ2-7; D is unclear. V dropped 2 bases and J dropped 3 bases, with 6 bases sitting between them. CDR3 length: 12 amino acids. The germline CDR1 and CDR2 sequences are SGHRS and YFSETQ. For the CDR3, the DNA is TGCGCCAGCAGCTTAACCCGCTACGAGCAGTACTTC. Amino acids: CASSLTRYEQYF.

The chain combines TRBV29-1 with TRBJ1-5; 11 bases are a match to TRBD1. CDR1 and CDR2 from the germline V gene are SQVTM and ANQGSEA. CDR3 length: 16 amino acids. V lost 6 bases to trimming and J lost 4 bases; unmatched junction nucleotides: 11. CDR3 nucleotides: TGCAGCGTCCGATCCGGGACAGGGGGGCCGAATCAGCCCCAGCATTTT. This sequence encodes CSVRSGTGGPNQPQHF.

The rearrangement joins TRBV21-1 to TRBJ2-2; TRBD2, the D gene given by the table, was not confirmed from the DNA. TRBV21-1 is a listed pseudogene. The CDR3 is 16 residues long. CDR3 residues: CASSNGYCWVTGELFF. The CDR3 DNA sequence: TGTGCCAGCAGCAACGGGTACTGCTGGGTCACCGGGGAGCTGTTTTTT.

This clone was detected only a few times. The V and J genes are TRBV18 and TRBJ2-1; no definite D call. The CDR3 has 14 residues. V was trimmed by 5 bases and J by 9 bases, leaving 17 bases between them. Germline CDR1 and CDR2: KGHSH and LQKENI. CDR3 in DNA: TGTGCCAGCTCATATCGACCCCCGGATACTGAGCAGTTCTTC. This codes for CASSYRPPDTEQFF.

The V gene is TRBV5-1, the J gene TRBJ2-2; TRBD1 matches at 10 bases. The CDR3 has 15 residues. The germline V gene has CDR1 SGHRS and CDR2 YFSETQ. The J segment lost 5 bases and the V segment lost 2 bases, leaving 3 bases of the junction unmatched. CDR3 DNA: TGCGCCAGCAGCTTACCGGGACAGGGGACCGGGGAGCTGTTTTTT. As protein: CASSLPGQGTGELFF.

V gene TRBV27 combines with J gene TRBJ2-7; D uncertain. The CDR3 has 12 residues. V was clipped by 7 bases and J by 3 bases, with 10 bases between them. Germline values: CDR1 MNHEY, CDR2 SMNVEV (reference sequence). CDR3 protein: CASNHDGYEQYF. CDR3 nucleotides: TGTGCCAGCAACCATGACGGCTACGAGCAGTACTTC.

The chain has TRBV9 and TRBJ2-1; D not certain. V was trimmed by 3 bases and J by 10 bases, leaving 17 bases between them. There are 14 residues in the CDR3. The germline gives CDR1 SGDLS, CDR2 YYNGEE. The CDR3 DNA reads TGTGCCAGCAGCGCGAACGTACGATGGGTGGAGCAGTTCTTC. This gives the protein CASSANVRWVEQFF.

Turning to this clone: Distinct nucleotide sequences in the sample also encode this CDR3. This rearrangement joins TRBV20-1 to TRBJ2-5; D is unresolved. The CDR3 runs to 11 residues. Germline CDR1 DFQATT, CDR2 SNEGSKA (reference sequence). With 6 bases removed from V and 4 bases from J, the gap between germline ends came to 9 bases. In DNA, the CDR3 is TGCAGTGCCGCCGGTCCAGAGACCCAGTACTTC. As protein: CSAAGPETQYF.

The chain combines TRBV6-6 with TRBJ2-3, with 9 bases matching TRBD1. Germline V gene sequence: CDR1 MNHNY, CDR2 SVGAGI (reference sequence). V was clipped by 2 bases and J by 8 bases; unmatched bases: 5. This CDR3 comprises 14 residues. The CDR3 DNA is TGTGCCAGCAGTTACGGGACAGGGCCACTTACGCAGTATTTT. Protein sequence: CASSYGTGPLTQYF.

CDR3 coding DNA: TGTGCCAGCAGCTTAGTTTGGCCAGCGGAAGACAATGAGCAGTTCTTC. This translates into CASSLVWPAEDNEQFF. The chain uses TRBV11-2 and TRBJ2-1; a possible D gene is TRBD2 (5 bases). V was shortened by 1 base and J by 5 bases, with 15 bases between the two germline ends. Germline-derived CDR1 and CDR2 are SGHAT and FQNNGV. The CDR3 runs 16 residues.

The J gene is TRBJ1-1, the V gene TRBV6-5; D perhaps matches TRBD1 (5 bases). In germline, CDR1 is MNHEY, CDR2 SVGAGI. There are 12 residues in the CDR3. For the CDR3, the DNA is TGTGCGGTCGGAAACAGGTACACTGAAGCTTTCTTT. It yields the protein CAVGNRYTEAFF.

CDR3 protein: CASSLSYRDGNSYEQYF. CDR3 DNA sequence: TGTGCCAGCAGTTTATCTTACCGGGACGGGAATTCCTACGAGCAGTACTTC. The chain is built from TRBV28 and TRBJ2-7; possibly TRBD1 or TRBD2 for D (5 bases each). V was cut by 1 base and J by 1 base, with 17 bases left in between. The CDR3 totals 17 residues. Germline V lookup: CDR1 MDHEN, CDR2 SYDVKM. Supplemented by reference TRBV28 and TRBJ2-7, the full variable domain reads DVKVTQSSRYLVKRTGEKVFLECVQDMDHENMFWYRQDPGLGLRLIYFSYDVKMKEKGDIPEGYSVSREKKERFSLILESASTNQTSMYLCASSLSYRDGNSYEQYFGPGTRLTVT.

The rearrangement uses TRBV27 and TRBJ2-2; 9 nucleotides align to TRBD1. Germline-derived CDR1 and CDR2 are MNHEY and SMNVEV (reference sequence). V gave up 5 bases and J gave up 1 base; unmatched junction bases: 5. This CDR3 has 16 amino acids. CDR3 protein: CASSLHRGLNTGELFF. CDR3 nucleotide sequence: TGTGCCAGCAGTCTCCACAGGGGGCTGAACACCGGGGAGCTGTTTTTT.

This sequence joins TRBV5-1 and TRBJ1-3, with D hard to call. This CDR3 region has 15 residues. Germline-derived CDR1 and CDR2 are SGHRS and YFSETQ. Trimming took off 4 bases at V and 7 bases at J, with 18 bases between the two ends. The CDR3 DNA reads TGCGCCAGCAGCCTAAGCGGGTTCCCGGGGAACACCATATATTTT. As protein: CASSLSGFPGNTIYF.

The V gene is TRBV9, the J gene TRBJ1-5; possible D gene TRBD1, 5 bases. Germline CDR1 reads SGDLS; CDR2 reads YYNGEE. With 4 bases removed from V and 3 bases from J, the gap between germline ends came to 14 bases. The CDR3 spans 15 residues. The CDR3 nucleotides read TGTGCCAGCAGCATAGGGCCAGGGCCCAATCAGCCCCAGCATTTT. Amino acid sequence: CASSIGPGPNQPQHF.

The chain uses TRBV5-6 and TRBJ2-1; D is undetermined. CDR3 size: 13 residues. Germline CDR1 is SGHDT and CDR2 is YYEEEE. Between the trimmed V and J ends, which lost 2 bases and 4 bases, there was a span of 7 bases. DNA for the CDR3: TGTGCCAGCAGCTTCGCGGCGTACAATGAGCAGTTCTTC. It is translated as CASSFAAYNEQFF.

Only a few counts were recorded for this clone. The chain combines TRBV4-2 with TRBJ2-2; 10 bases match TRBD2. The CDR3 loop spans 17 amino acids. Germline CDR1 reads LGHNA; CDR2 reads YNFKEQ. V lost 1 base and J lost 5; bases outside the gene matches: 7. CDR3 loop: CASSQGSLAGETGELFF. The CDR3 bases are TGTGCCAGCAGCCAAGGCAGTCTAGCGGGAGAGACCGGGGAGCTGTTTTTT.

The genes are TRBV27 and TRBJ2-3; TRBD2 matches at 7 bases. The CDR3 is 16 amino acids. V shed 3 bases and J 2 bases; nucleotides not matched to a gene: 8. Germline CDR1 reads MNHEY; CDR2 reads SMNVEV (reference sequence). The CDR3 DNA reads TGTGCCAGCAGTTTGGGGTCCGGGAGGTTCACAGATACGCAGTATTTT. It is translated as CASSLGSGRFTDTQYF.

This clone came up a few times. Within the sample, other DNA sequences also encode this same CDR3. The chain combines TRBV6-5 with TRBJ2-2; D gene uncertain. Germline loops: CDR1 MNHEY, CDR2 SVGAGI. V shed 2 bases and J shed 3 bases, with 4 bases lying between them. This CDR3 has 13 amino acids. The chain's CDR3 is CASSYRDTGELFF. The CDR3 DNA follows: TGTGCCAGCAGTTACAGGGACACCGGGGAGCTGTTTTTT.

The V and J genes are TRBV6-5 and TRBJ1-5; unclear D gene. The CDR3 is made up of 12 amino acids. CDR1 and CDR2 (germline): MNHEY, SVGAGI. Trimming cost V 2 bases and J 3 bases, with 2 bases left between them. CDR3 residues: CASSYLNQPQHF. The DNA of the CDR3 is TGTGCCAGCAGTTACCTCAATCAGCCCCAGCATTTT.

This sequence joins TRBV30 and TRBJ2-7; D call uncertain. Trimming took off 2 bases at V and 6 bases at J, with 14 bases between the two ends. CDR3 length: 13 amino acids. The germline gives CDR1 GTSNPN, CDR2 SVGIG (reference sequence). The CDR3 loop reads CAWSPNPSGEQYF. CDR3 DNA sequence: TGTGCCTGGAGTCCCAACCCATCGGGCGAGCAGTACTTC.

The V call is TRBV5-6, the J call TRBJ1-2, with D possibly being TRBD1 (6 bases). V was cut by 1 base and J by 3 bases, with 7 bases left in between. The CDR3 has 13 amino acids. Per the germline V gene, CDR1 is SGHDT and CDR2 is YYEEEE. CDR3 sequence (DNA): TGTGCCAGCAGCTTGTGGACAGACTATGGCTACACCTTC. Encoded protein: CASSLWTDYGYTF.

The rearrangement links TRBV18 to TRBJ2-7; D is uncertain. The CDR3 contains 12 residues. Germline CDR1 KGHSH, CDR2 LQKENI. Trimming stripped 3 bases from V and 5 bases from J, with 8 bases between. The CDR3 DNA reads TGTGCCAGCTCACCCTCCCAAAACGAGCAGTACTTC. The encoded protein is CASSPSQNEQYF.

V is TRBV4-1 and J is TRBJ1-1; D unresolved. This CDR3 is 15 amino acids long. Germline CDR1 and CDR2: MGHRA and YSYEKL. Deletions cut 6 bases from V and 3 bases from J, with 17 bases between. CDR3 DNA: TGCGCCAGCAGTCGGTTGGTTAGGATGGACACTGAAGCTTTCTTT. Its protein product is CASSRLVRMDTEAFF.

Only a few counts were recorded for this clone. This chain joins TRBV7-6 and TRBJ2-1; 9 bases are a match to TRBD2. J lost 4 bases, V lost 3 bases, and 7 bases had no gene match. CDR3 size: 16 residues. Per germline, CDR1 SGHVS and CDR2 FNYEAQ. The CDR3 is CASSLRTSADYNEQFF. The CDR3 bases are TGTGCCAGCAGCTTGAGGACTAGCGCCGATTACAATGAGCAGTTCTTC.

The rearrangement joins TRBV7-2 to TRBJ2-3; D is ambiguous. With 5 bases removed from V and 2 bases from J, the gap between germline ends came to 14 bases. From germline, CDR1 is SGHTA and CDR2 FQGNSA. The CDR3 spans 15 residues. CDR3 residues: CASSTGVFPTDTQYF. CDR3 sequence (DNA): TGTGCCAGCAGCACCGGAGTATTCCCCACAGATACGCAGTATTTT.